The 28 T cell receptor beta chains below all came from one sample that was sequenced in a study of blood T cell repertoires in COVID-19. Assay used: immunoSEQ multiplex PCR; TCRdb lists only in-frame clones, some missing. The sample contains about 150,000 clones, 80% to 90% of which appear only once. The sequenced sample consisted of peripheral blood. The receptors come from a woman between 45 and 65 years old with acute or convalescent COVID-19.

The genes are TRBV11-3 and TRBJ2-1; D might be TRBD2 (6 bases). Germline V lookup: CDR1 SGHNT, CDR2 YENEEA. Trimming shortened V by 2 bases and J by 4 bases, and 12 bases separated the two germline ends. This CDR3 is 15 amino acids long. CDR3 nucleotides: TGTGCCAGCAGCTTACAGGGCGGGGCGTACAATGAGCAGTTCTTC. Amino acid sequence: CASSLQGGAYNEQFF.

V is TRBV25-1 and J is TRBJ2-7; tentative D call: TRBD2 (5 bases). In germline, CDR1 is MGHDK, CDR2 SYGVNS. This CDR3 has 12 residues. With 4 bases removed from V and 7 bases from J, the gap between germline ends came to 11 bases. The CDR3, as DNA: TGTGCCAGCAGTGTCGGGGTACGGGAGCAGTACTTC. Translated, it gives CASSVGVREQYF.

A single count supports this clone. The genes are TRBV6-5 and TRBJ1-5, with a tentative D call TRBD1 (6 bases). The CDR3 is 13 residues long. V dropped 2 bases and J dropped 7 bases, with 9 bases sitting between them. From germline, CDR1 is MNHEY and CDR2 SVGAGI. The CDR3: CASSYRRGQPQHF. DNA of the CDR3: TGTGCCAGCAGTTACCGCAGGGGCCAGCCCCAGCATTTT.

The chain joins TRBV7-9 to TRBJ2-5, with D uncertain. The V gene lost 1 base and the J gene lost 5 bases, with 8 bases spanning the gap. In germline, CDR1 is SEHNR, CDR2 FQNEAQ (reference sequence). The CDR3 sequence is 13 residues long. CDR3 in DNA: TGTGCCAGCAGCTTAGTTCAGGCGGAGACCCAGTACTTC. Translating it yields CASSLVQAETQYF.

The V gene is TRBV5-1, the J gene TRBJ2-7; 11 bases map to TRBD2. The CDR3 totals 18 residues. The trim removed 0 bases at V and 2 bases at J, leaving 10 bases unmatched. CDR1 and CDR2 from the germline V gene are SGHRS and YFSETQ. The CDR3 region has the DNA TGCGCCAGCAGCTTGGCGGGGACTAGCGGACTGTTAACCTACGAGCAGTACTTC. It codes for CASSLAGTSGLLTYEQYF.

This chain links TRBV6-5 with TRBJ1-1; TRBD1 aligns across 10 bases. This CDR3 has 16 amino acids. Germline CDR1 MNHEY, CDR2 SVGAGI. V was pared by 4 bases and J by 2 bases, with 7 bases of the junction left unmatched. Here the CDR3 DNA reads TGTGCCAGCAGTTCGACCCGGACAGGGGGTAACACTGAAGCTTTCTTT. Residues: CASSSTRTGGNTEAFF.

This clone appeared a single time. The rearrangement uses TRBV7-7 and TRBJ2-1; TRBD1 aligns across 9 bases. Trimming at V came to 4 bases and at J to 5 bases, leaving 6 bases not matched to a gene. The CDR3 covers 15 residues. CDR1 is SSHAT and CDR2 is FNYEAQ in the germline V gene (reference sequence). This chain's CDR3 is CASSSGTGIDNEQFF. CDR3 DNA: TGTGCCAGCAGCTCCGGGACAGGGATCGACAATGAGCAGTTCTTC.

The chain employs TRBV28 and TRBJ1-1; D unclear. CDR1 MDHEN and CDR2 SYDVKM come from the germline V gene. Trimming pared 5 bases from V and 0 bases from J, leaving 7 bases between. CDR3 size: 13 residues. The CDR3 DNA reads TGTGCCAGCAGTCGCAGGCTGAACACTGAAGCTTTCTTT. It yields the protein CASSRRLNTEAFF.

The rearrangement uses TRBV5-6 and TRBJ2-5, with 11 bases identical to TRBD2. The germline gives CDR1 SGHDT, CDR2 YYEEEE. V lost 3 bases to trimming and J lost 3 bases; unmatched junction nucleotides: 4. The CDR3 sequence is 15 residues long. In nucleotides, the CDR3 is TGTGCCAGCAGCTGGGCTAGCGGGGGGAAAGAGACCCAGTACTTC. This sequence encodes CASSWASGGKETQYF.

V and J are TRBV9 and TRBJ1-3; 8 positions match TRBD1. Unmatched junction bases numbered 22, after V lost 4 bases and J lost 7 bases. This CDR3 contains 19 residues. Germline V lookup: CDR1 SGDLS, CDR2 YYNGEE. CDR3 protein: CASSPGDRRRPTGSNTIYF. The CDR3 bases are TGTGCCAGCAGCCCCGGGGACAGGAGGAGACCCACTGGGAGTAACACCATATATTTT. Full variable domain (rest looked up from reference TRBV9 and TRBJ1-3): DSGVTQTPKHLITATGQRVTLRCSPRSGDLSVYWYQQSLDQGLQFLIQYYNGEERAKGNILERFSAQQFPDLHSELNLSSLELGDSALYFCASSPGDRRRPTGSNTIYFGEGSWLTVV.

The gene calls are TRBV19 and TRBJ1-2; 9 nucleotides agree with TRBD1. V was pared by 4 bases and J by 8 bases, with 11 bases of the junction left unmatched. Germline values: CDR1 LNHDA, CDR2 SQIVND (reference sequence). The CDR3 extends over 15 amino acids. The CDR3 is CASSTVAQGAGGYTF. DNA of the CDR3: TGTGCCAGTAGTACGGTGGCACAGGGGGCGGGAGGCTACACCTTC.

The V call is TRBV6-5, the J call TRBJ1-4, with D perhaps TRBD1 (6 bases). The CDR3 loop spans 15 amino acids. The germline gives CDR1 MNHEY, CDR2 SVGAGI. V gave up 6 bases and J gave up 3 bases, with 14 bases separating them. The CDR3 is CASSDNRASNEKLFF. In DNA form, the CDR3 reads TGTGCCAGCAGCGATAACAGGGCTTCTAATGAAAAACTGTTTTTT.

This rearrangement joins TRBV6-5 to TRBJ2-7; TRBD1 matches at 9 bases. The CDR3 is 16 amino acids. CDR1 is MNHEY and CDR2 is SVGAGI in the germline V gene. The junction had 7 bases not matched to a gene; V was cut back by 3 bases and J by 1 base. The CDR3, as DNA: TGTGCCAGCAGTTATGTCCGGGACAGGGCATCCTACGAGCAGTACTTC. Translation: CASSYVRDRASYEQYF.

The chain uses TRBV21-1 and TRBJ2-1; TRBD2 was called by the table and not checked on the DNA. TRBV21-1 is a pseudogene. The CDR3 totals 15 residues. The CDR3 loop is CASSSRDSDNNEQFF. Written as DNA, the CDR3 is TGTGCCAGCAGCTCCCGGGACTCGGATAACAATGAGCAGTTCTTC.

This chain connects TRBV5-4 to TRBJ2-5; 14 bases map to TRBD2. Losses at the gene ends were 4 bases for V and 1 base for J; bases not matched to a gene: 3. The CDR3 covers 16 residues. Germline CDR1 and CDR2: SGHNT and YYREEE (reference sequence). This CDR3 reads CASSTGTSGGQETQYF. The CDR3 nucleotides read TGTGCCAGCAGCACCGGGACTAGCGGGGGCCAAGAGACCCAGTACTTC.

This clone appeared a few times. This chain links TRBV19 with TRBJ2-5; TRBD1 aligns across 7 bases. The CDR3 is made up of 10 amino acids. Looked up from germline, CDR1 is LNHDA and CDR2 is SQIVND (reference sequence). The CDR3 DNA follows: TGTGAAGGGGGCCAGGAGACCCAGTACTTC. It yields the protein CEGGQETQYF.

The chain recombines TRBV6-5 with TRBJ2-7, with D tentatively TRBD1 (6 bases). Germline assignment: CDR1 MNHEY and CDR2 SVGAGI. The CDR3 is made up of 14 amino acids. Trimming removed 7 bases from V and 1 base from J, with 14 bases in between. The CDR3 loop reads CASTRSGQSYEQYF. In nucleotides, the CDR3 is TGTGCCAGCACCCGGTCCGGACAGTCCTACGAGCAGTACTTC.

V and J are TRBV19 and TRBJ1-5; D is possibly TRBD1 (6 bases). Germline CDR1 LNHDA, CDR2 SQIVND (reference sequence). V lost 5 bases and J 3 bases, leaving 14 bases between the germline ends. CDR3 length equals 15 residues. The CDR3 region has the DNA TGTGCCAGTAGTTCCCTACAGGGATTCAATCAGCCCCAGCATTTT. Its protein is CASSSLQGFNQPQHF.

The rearrangement links TRBV11-2 to TRBJ1-6; TRBD1 aligns across 9 bases. The CDR3 contains 15 residues. The trim removed 5 bases at V and 7 bases at J, leaving 6 bases unmatched. Germline-derived CDR1 and CDR2 are SGHAT and FQNNGV. The CDR3 region is CASSQGDRANSPLHF. For the CDR3, the DNA is TGTGCCAGCAGCCAGGGGGACAGGGCGAATTCACCCCTCCACTTT.

This clone was detected only once. The DNA for the CDR3 is TGCGCCAGCAGCTTCACAGGGGGCGAAAACACCATATATTTT. Its translation is CASSFTGGENTIYF. The chain uses TRBV5-1 and TRBJ1-3; 9 nucleotides match TRBD1. This CDR3 is 14 amino acids long. J gave up 6 bases and V 2 bases, and 3 bases lay outside the gene matches. Germline V gives CDR1 SGHRS, CDR2 YFSETQ.

The chain links TRBV7-3 to TRBJ2-7; TRBD1 is a possible D gene (7 bases). V lost 2 bases to trimming and J lost 1 base, with 9 bases between them. Germline V gene lookup returns CDR1 SGHTA and CDR2 FQGTGA. CDR3 size: 14 residues. The CDR3 DNA sequence: TGTGCCAGCAGCTTACAGGGGGGATCCTACGAGCAGTACTTC. This translates into CASSLQGGSYEQYF.

The genes are TRBV5-6 and TRBJ2-1; 9 bases align to TRBD2. CDR3 size: 15 residues. Germline trimming cut 3 bases from V and 5 bases from J; bases unmatched to any gene: 6. Germline-derived CDR1 and CDR2 are SGHDT and YYEEEE. For the CDR3, the DNA is TGTGCCAGCAGCTGGAGCGGGGGGAGCGACAATGAGCAGTTCTTC. Residues: CASSWSGGSDNEQFF.

The V call is TRBV19, the J call TRBJ1-1; 12 bases are a match to TRBD1. After removal of 6 bases from V and 1 base from J, the junction contained 21 bases not matched to a gene. The CDR3 has 21 residues. Germline V CDR1 and CDR2: LNHDA, SQIVND (reference sequence). CDR3 region: CASSGLTRSWDRGLRNTEAFF. The CDR3 DNA sequence: TGTGCCAGTAGCGGCCTTACTCGCTCCTGGGACAGGGGGCTCCGGAACACTGAAGCTTTCTTT.

The V call is TRBV4-2, the J call TRBJ2-7; 7 bases are a match to TRBD2. V lost 0 bases, J lost 2 bases, and 1 base stayed unmatched. Germline V gene sequence: CDR1 LGHNA, CDR2 YNFKEQ. The CDR3 length is 14 residues. The CDR3 DNA sequence: TGTGCCAGCAGCCAAGATCGGGGGGCCTACGAGCAGTACTTC. Its translation is CASSQDRGAYEQYF.

This clone was seen a single time. This chain links TRBV27 with TRBJ2-3; 12 bases align to TRBD2. V dropped 5 bases and J dropped 3; count of bases not matched to a gene: 6. Looked up from germline, CDR1 is MNHEY and CDR2 is SMNVEV (reference sequence). This CDR3 contains 16 residues. CDR3 region: CASSPRLAGVTDTQYF. The CDR3 DNA reads TGTGCCAGCAGTCCACGACTAGCGGGAGTGACAGATACGCAGTATTTT.

The rearrangement links TRBV19 to TRBJ1-4; no clear D. From germline, CDR1 is LNHDA and CDR2 SQIVND (reference sequence). V gave up 3 bases and J gave up 10 bases, with 9 bases separating them. The CDR3 spans 12 residues. The CDR3 DNA is TGTGCCAGTAGTATTTTCCGGGGAAAACTGTTTTTT. Its translation: CASSIFRGKLFF.

The gene calls are TRBV2 and TRBJ1-2; TRBD1 aligns across 9 bases. This CDR3 has 14 residues. Germline CDR1 is SNHLY and CDR2 is FYNNEI. Germline trimming cut 6 bases from V and 5 bases from J; bases unmatched to any gene: 7. The chain's CDR3 is CASRTGTGSYGYTF. In DNA form, the CDR3 reads TGTGCCAGCAGAACCGGGACAGGGTCATATGGCTACACCTTC.

Only a few counts were recorded for this clone. This rearrangement joins TRBV7-2 to TRBJ2-7; 8 nucleotides align to TRBD1. V dropped 5 bases and J dropped 2; count of bases not matched to a gene: 11. Germline lookup yields CDR1 SGHTA and CDR2 FQGNSA. The CDR3 spans 16 residues. In DNA, the CDR3 is TGTGCCAGCAGCCCAGGGACCAGGGGGCTTCCCTACGAGCAGTACTTC. As protein: CASSPGTRGLPYEQYF.